One and the same sample provided the 16 T cell receptor beta chains below, sequenced in a study of human T cells and chemical hapten exposure. Described time point: pre-sensitization, week 0. The treatment: therapeutic diphenylcyclopropenone sensitization with weekly scalp DPC. One entry per CDR3 protein results from TCRdb running MiXCR on the RACE reads. Found here are about 300,000 distinct CDR3 sequences, over 5% of them singletons; the top ten hold 7% to 10%. This sample comprised whole blood, obtained in connection with sensitization to the hapten diphenylcyclopropenone (DPC). These receptors were obtained from a woman aged 18-29 years with alopecia areata. Some clones in this sample may be carry-over from other donors' samples.

In this sample, this clonotype turned up many times. This chain links TRBV7-8 with TRBJ1-1, with D unresolved. Germline CDR1 and CDR2: SGHVS and FQNEAQ. The CDR3 is made up of 13 amino acids. V was cut by 10 bases and J by 1 base, with 13 bases left in between. Here the CDR3 reads CATYIESNTEAFF. In DNA form, the CDR3 reads TGTGCCACATACATAGAGTCGAACACTGAAGCTTTCTTT.

This clonotype was seen ten or more times. The J gene is TRBJ2-3, the V gene TRBV5-5; 8 bases are shared with TRBD1. There are 15 residues in the CDR3. Germline V gene sequence: CDR1 SGHKS, CDR2 YYEKEE (reference sequence). Trimming took 4 bases from V and 2 from J; bases not matched to a gene: 6. The CDR3 DNA sequence: TGTGCCAGCAGCACGGGACAGGACCTCACAGATACGCAGTATTTT. Translated: CASSTGQDLTDTQYF.

The chain carries TRBV10-3 and TRBJ1-5; D unclear. Germline values: CDR1 ENHRY, CDR2 SYGVKD. This CDR3 has 13 residues. The V and J ends lost 2 bases and 8 bases respectively, with 10 bases between them. The CDR3 protein is CAISEGPPEPQHF. CDR3 DNA: TGTGCCATCAGTGAGGGTCCCCCTGAGCCCCAGCATTTT.

In this sample, this clonotype turned up many times. The J gene is TRBJ2-3, the V gene TRBV27, with D uncertain. The CDR3 contains 11 residues. V was cut by 2 bases and J by 7 bases, with 4 bases left in between. The germline gives CDR1 MNHEY, CDR2 SMNVEV (reference sequence). CDR3 in amino acids: CASSLMNTQYF. Written as DNA, the CDR3 is TGTGCCAGCAGTTTAATGAATACGCAGTATTTT.

The V and J genes are TRBV4-3 and TRBJ2-3; D not certain. The CDR3 length is 16 residues. Germline V gene data show CDR1 as LGHNA and CDR2 as YSLEER. V lost 0 bases and J 3 bases, leaving 13 bases between the germline ends. Written as DNA, the CDR3 is TGCGCCAGCAGCCAAGATTTGCGAAGTAGTACAGATACGCAGTATTTT. Encoded protein: CASSQDLRSSTDTQYF.

This clonotype was found a few times. The rearrangement joins TRBV12-3 or TRBV12-4 to TRBJ2-1; no firm D call. Trimming took 2 bases from V and 0 from J, leaving 8 bases between them. There are 15 residues in the CDR3. CDR3 nucleotides: TGTGCCAGCAGTTTACCCCCCCACTCCTACAATGAGCAGTTCTTC. Amino acid sequence: CASSLPPHSYNEQFF.

This clonotype showed up just a few times. V is TRBV7-8 and J is TRBJ1-1; D ambiguous. The CDR3 is 14 amino acids. Deletions cut 5 bases from V and 1 base from J, with 11 bases between. Germline V lookup: CDR1 SGHVS, CDR2 FQNEAQ. The CDR3 region has the DNA TGTGCCAGCAGCCCCCTTGGGCCGAACACTGAAGCTTTCTTT. It encodes CASSPLGPNTEAFF.

This clonotype was counted ten times or more. The chain uses TRBV18 and TRBJ2-1, with D possibly TRBD2 on 6 matching bases. CDR3 length: 15 residues. V was pared by 1 base and J by 7 bases, with 14 bases between. Germline loops: CDR1 KGHSH, CDR2 LQKENI. The CDR3 here is CASSPLSSRGNEQFF. CDR3 nucleotides: TGTGCCAGCTCACCACTAAGTAGCCGGGGGAATGAGCAGTTCTTC.

This clonotype was observed a few times. The CDR3 region has the DNA TGTGCCAGCAGCTCCAATGAGGGGGGACAGGGGACCCAGTACTTC. This sequence encodes CASSSNEGGQGTQYF. The chain combines TRBV7-9 with TRBJ2-5; the match to TRBD1 covers 9 bases. This CDR3 region has 15 residues. With V trimmed by 4 bases and J by 7 bases, 10 bases remained unmatched. Germline V gene data show CDR1 as SEHNR and CDR2 as FQNEAQ (reference sequence).

This clonotype was found a few times. V and J are TRBV7-2 and TRBJ1-1; the D gene is possibly TRBD1 (5 bases). The V and J ends lost 6 bases and 0 bases respectively, with 8 bases between them. The CDR3 contains 13 residues. CDR1 and CDR2 (germline): SGHTA, FQGNSA. The CDR3 loop reads CASRRGLNTEAFF. The CDR3 nucleotides read TGTGCCAGCAGGAGGGGACTGAACACTGAAGCTTTCTTT.

The chain uses TRBV18 and TRBJ2-4, with 8 bases lining up with TRBD2. V lost 2 bases and J lost 6; bases outside the gene matches: 6. The germline CDR1 and CDR2 sequences are KGHSH and LQKENI. This CDR3 is built from 15 residues. CDR3 DNA: TGTGCCAGCTCACCAACGGGGGGGCTAGGAAACATTCAGTACTTC. Its translation: CASSPTGGLGNIQYF.

This clonotype was observed a handful of times. V and J are TRBV3-1 and TRBJ1-2, with 8 bases fitting TRBD1. There are 15 residues in the CDR3. V dropped 1 base and J dropped 0; count of bases not matched to a gene: 1. CDR1 is LGHDT and CDR2 is YNNKEL in the germline V gene (reference sequence). The CDR3 loop reads CASSQADRANYGYTF. CDR3 sequence (DNA): TGTGCCAGCAGCCAAGCGGACAGGGCTAACTATGGCTACACCTTC.

This clonotype was observed many times. The chain combines TRBV5-6 with TRBJ1-1; no definite D call. Germline CDR1 is SGHDT and CDR2 is YYEEEE. This CDR3 has 15 residues. V was shortened by 2 bases and J by 3 bases, with 14 bases between the two germline ends. The CDR3 DNA follows: TGTGCCAGCAGCTTTCAGGCAAGGGTGGACACTGAAGCTTTCTTT. Encoded protein: CASSFQARVDTEAFF.

This clonotype was counted at least ten times. The chain employs TRBV20-1 and TRBJ2-7; 8 bases match TRBD1. The junction had 13 bases not matched to a gene; V was cut back by 3 bases and J by 3 bases. CDR1 is DFQATT, CDR2 SNEGSKA, per germline (reference sequence). The CDR3 runs 16 residues. The CDR3 nucleotides read TGCAGTGCTAGGCGGACAGGGCAAGGGGATATCTACGAGCAGTACTTC. This codes for CSARRTGQGDIYEQYF.

This chain connects TRBV15 to TRBJ1-2; no firm D call. The CDR3 spans 10 residues. Trimming removed 3 bases from V and 8 bases from J, with 4 bases in between. Germline CDR1 LNHNV, CDR2 YYDKDF (reference sequence). Here the CDR3 reads CATSRGGYTF. CDR3 coding DNA: TGTGCCACCAGCAGGGGCGGCTACACCTTC.

V is TRBV10-3 and J is TRBJ2-7, with D tentatively TRBD1 or TRBD2 (5 bases each). In germline, CDR1 is ENHRY, CDR2 SYGVKD. V was cut by 4 bases and J by 3 bases, with 16 bases left in between. The CDR3 spans 15 residues. This chain's CDR3 is CAISGRNRTGYEQYF. As DNA, the CDR3 is TGTGCCATCAGTGGCCGGAACAGGACTGGCTACGAGCAGTACTTC.